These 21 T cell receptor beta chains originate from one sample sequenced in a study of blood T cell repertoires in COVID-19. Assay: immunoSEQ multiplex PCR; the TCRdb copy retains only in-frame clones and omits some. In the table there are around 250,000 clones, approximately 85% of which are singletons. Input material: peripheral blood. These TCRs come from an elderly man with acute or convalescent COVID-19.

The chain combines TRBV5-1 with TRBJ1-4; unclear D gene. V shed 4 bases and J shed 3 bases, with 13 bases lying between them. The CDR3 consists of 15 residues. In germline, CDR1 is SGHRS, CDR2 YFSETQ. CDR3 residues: CASSAGPSANEKLFF. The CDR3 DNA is TGCGCCAGCAGCGCGGGCCCCAGCGCTAATGAAAAACTGTTTTTT.

This CDR3 is CASKADPSSNQPQHF. CDR3 DNA sequence: TGTGCCAGCAAGGCGGATCCCAGTAGCAATCAGCCCCAGCATTTT. V and J are TRBV2 and TRBJ1-5; D gene ambiguous. The CDR3 runs 15 residues. V lost 7 bases to trimming and J lost 0 bases, with 13 bases between them. In germline, CDR1 is SNHLY, CDR2 FYNNEI.

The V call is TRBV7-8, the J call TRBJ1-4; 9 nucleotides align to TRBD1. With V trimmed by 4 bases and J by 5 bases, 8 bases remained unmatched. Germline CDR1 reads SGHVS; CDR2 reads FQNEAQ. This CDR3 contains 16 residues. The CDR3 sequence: CASSSGQGRPNEKLFF. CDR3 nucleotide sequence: TGTGCCAGCAGCTCGGGACAGGGTAGGCCGAATGAAAAACTGTTTTTT.

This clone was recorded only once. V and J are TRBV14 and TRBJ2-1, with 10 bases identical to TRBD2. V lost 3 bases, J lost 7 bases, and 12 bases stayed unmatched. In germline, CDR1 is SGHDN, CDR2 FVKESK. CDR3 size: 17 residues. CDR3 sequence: CASSHYGLAGVWNEQFF. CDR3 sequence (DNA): TGTGCCAGCAGCCACTACGGGCTAGCGGGAGTTTGGAATGAGCAGTTCTTC.

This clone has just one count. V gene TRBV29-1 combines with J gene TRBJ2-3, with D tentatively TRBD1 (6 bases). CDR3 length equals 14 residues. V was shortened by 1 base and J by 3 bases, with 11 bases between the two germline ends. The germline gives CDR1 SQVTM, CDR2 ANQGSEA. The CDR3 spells CSVEGQGRTDTQYF. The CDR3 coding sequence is TGCAGCGTTGAAGGTCAGGGGCGTACAGATACGCAGTATTTT.

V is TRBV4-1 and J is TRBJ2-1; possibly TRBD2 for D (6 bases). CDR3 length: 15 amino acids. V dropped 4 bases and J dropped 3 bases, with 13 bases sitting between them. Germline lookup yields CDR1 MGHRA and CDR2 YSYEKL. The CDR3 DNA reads TGCGCCAGCAGCCTTGGAACTAGCAGCTACAATGAGCAGTTCTTC. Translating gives CASSLGTSSYNEQFF.

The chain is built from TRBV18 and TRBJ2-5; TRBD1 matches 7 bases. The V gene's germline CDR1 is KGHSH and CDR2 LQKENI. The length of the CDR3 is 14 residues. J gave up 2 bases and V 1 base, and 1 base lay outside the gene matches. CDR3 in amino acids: CASSPRGQQETQYF. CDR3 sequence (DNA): TGTGCCAGCTCACCACGGGGACAGCAAGAGACCCAGTACTTC.

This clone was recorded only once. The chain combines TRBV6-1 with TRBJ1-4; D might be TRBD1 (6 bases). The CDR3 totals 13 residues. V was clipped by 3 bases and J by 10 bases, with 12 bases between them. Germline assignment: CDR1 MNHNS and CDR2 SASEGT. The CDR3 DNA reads TGTGCCAGCAGTGAGTCGGACAGCGCAAAACTGTTTTTT. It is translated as CASSESDSAKLFF.

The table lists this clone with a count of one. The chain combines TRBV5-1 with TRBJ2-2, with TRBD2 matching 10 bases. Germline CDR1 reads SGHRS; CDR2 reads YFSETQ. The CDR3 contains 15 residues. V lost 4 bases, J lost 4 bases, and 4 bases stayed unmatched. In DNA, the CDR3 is TGCGCCAGCAGCCCTAGCGGGAGCATCACCGGGGAGCTGTTTTTT. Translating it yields CASSPSGSITGELFF.

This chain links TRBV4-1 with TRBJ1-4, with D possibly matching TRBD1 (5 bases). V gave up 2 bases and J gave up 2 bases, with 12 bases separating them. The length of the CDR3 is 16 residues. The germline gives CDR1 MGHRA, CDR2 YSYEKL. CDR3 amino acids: CASSQRAGLTNEKLFF. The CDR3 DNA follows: TGCGCCAGCAGCCAACGAGCAGGGCTTACTAATGAAAAACTGTTTTTT.

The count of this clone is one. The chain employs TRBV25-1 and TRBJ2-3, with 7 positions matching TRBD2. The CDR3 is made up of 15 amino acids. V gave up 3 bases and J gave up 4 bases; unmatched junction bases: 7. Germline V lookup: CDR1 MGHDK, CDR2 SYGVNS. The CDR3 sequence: CASSDSGRVPDTQYF. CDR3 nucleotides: TGTGCCAGCAGTGATTCGGGGAGGGTCCCAGATACGCAGTATTTT.

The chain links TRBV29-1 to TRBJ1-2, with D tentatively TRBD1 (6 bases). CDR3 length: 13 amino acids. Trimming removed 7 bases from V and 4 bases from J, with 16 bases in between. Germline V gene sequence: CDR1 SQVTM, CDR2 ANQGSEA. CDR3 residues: CSAGLGGTYGYTF. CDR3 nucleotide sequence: TGCAGCGCCGGACTTGGGGGCACCTATGGCTACACCTTC.

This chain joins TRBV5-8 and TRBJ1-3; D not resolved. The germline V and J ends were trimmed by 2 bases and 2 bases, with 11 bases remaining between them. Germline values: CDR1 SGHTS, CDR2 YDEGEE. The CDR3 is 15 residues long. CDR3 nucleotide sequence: TGTGCCAGCAGCTTTCGTGGAGGGACTGGAAACACCATATATTTT. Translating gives CASSFRGGTGNTIYF. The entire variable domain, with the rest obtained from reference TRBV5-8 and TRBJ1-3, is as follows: EAGVTQSPTHLIKTRGQQATLRCSPISGHTSVYWYQQALGLGLQFLLWYDEGEERNRGNFPPRFSGRQFPNYSSELNVNALELEDSALYLCASSFRGGTGNTIYFGEGSWLTVV.

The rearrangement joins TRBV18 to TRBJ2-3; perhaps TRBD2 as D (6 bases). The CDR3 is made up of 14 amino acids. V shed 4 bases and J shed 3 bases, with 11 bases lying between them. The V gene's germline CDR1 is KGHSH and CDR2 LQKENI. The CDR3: CASSLRLETDTQYF. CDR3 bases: TGTGCCAGCTCACTCCGACTAGAGACAGATACGCAGTATTTT.

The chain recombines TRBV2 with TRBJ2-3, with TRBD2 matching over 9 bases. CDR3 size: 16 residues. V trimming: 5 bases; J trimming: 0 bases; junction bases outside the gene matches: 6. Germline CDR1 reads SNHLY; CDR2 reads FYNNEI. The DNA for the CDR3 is TGTGCCAGCAGTACCGGGACTAGCTGGAGCACAGATACGCAGTATTTT. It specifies CASSTGTSWSTDTQYF.

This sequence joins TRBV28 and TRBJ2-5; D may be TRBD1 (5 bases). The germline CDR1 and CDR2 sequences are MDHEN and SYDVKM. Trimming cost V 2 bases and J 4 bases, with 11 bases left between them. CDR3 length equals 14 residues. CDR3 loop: CASSLRAGRETQYF. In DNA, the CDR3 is TGTGCCAGCAGTTTACGGGCAGGGCGAGAGACCCAGTACTTC.

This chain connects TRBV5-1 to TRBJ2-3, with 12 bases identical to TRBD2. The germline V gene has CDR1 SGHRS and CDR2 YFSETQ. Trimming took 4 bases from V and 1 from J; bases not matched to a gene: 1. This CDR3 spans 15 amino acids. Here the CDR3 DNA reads TGCGCCAGCAGCAGGACTAGCGGGGGCACAGATACGCAGTATTTT. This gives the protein CASSRTSGGTDTQYF.

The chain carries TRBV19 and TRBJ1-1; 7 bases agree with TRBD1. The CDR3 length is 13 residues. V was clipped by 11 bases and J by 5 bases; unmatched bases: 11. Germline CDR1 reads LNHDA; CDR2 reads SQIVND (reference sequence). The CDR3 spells CASTQGGGTEAFF. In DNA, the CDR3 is TGTGCCTCTACCCAGGGGGGAGGAACTGAAGCTTTCTTT.

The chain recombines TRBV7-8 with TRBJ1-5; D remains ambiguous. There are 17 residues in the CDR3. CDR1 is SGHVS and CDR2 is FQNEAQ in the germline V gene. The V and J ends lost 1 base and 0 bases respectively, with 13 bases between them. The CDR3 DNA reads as TGTGCCAGCAGCTTAGATGAGCTCGTCGGTAGCAATCAGCCCCAGCATTTT. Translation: CASSLDELVGSNQPQHF.

The CDR3 nucleotides are TGTGCCAGCCAGCGCGGGGGCAAGGGTGGCTACACCTTC. Amino acid sequence: CASQRGGKGGYTF. V is TRBV2 and J is TRBJ1-2, with a weak D call TRBD1 (6 bases). From germline, CDR1 is SNHLY and CDR2 FYNNEI. The CDR3 extends over 13 amino acids. V was pared by 8 bases and J by 7 bases, with 17 bases between. Using reference TRBV2 and TRBJ1-2 for the parts outside the CDR3, the full variable domain is EPEVTQTPSHQVTQMGQEVILRCVPISNHLYFYWYRQILGQKVEFLVSFYNNEISEKSEIFDDQFSVERPDGSNFTLKIRSTKLEDSAMYFCASQRGGKGGYTFGSGTRLTVV.

The CDR3 sequence is CASSQNRGAEQFF. CDR3 nucleotide sequence: TGCGCCAGCAGCCAAAACAGGGGGGCTGAGCAGTTCTTC. This chain uses TRBV4-1 with TRBJ2-1, with 8 positions matching TRBD1. Trimming took 2 bases from V and 9 from J; bases not matched to a gene: 3. The V gene's germline CDR1 is MGHRA and CDR2 YSYEKL. CDR3 length: 13 residues.